This TCR beta chain was documented in a study of blood T cell repertoires in COVID-19. On the study more broadly: Sites in the United States, Italy and Spain provided acute and convalescent COVID-19 samples.

Original handling: Nucleated cell number was recorded as an estimate derived from reference gene primer amplification. TCRdb's table, derived via immunoSEQ multiplex PCR, lists solely in-frame clones and lacks some. From that table come the V and J calls and clone size; the DNA was used to work out D and trimming. The data hold 140,000 or so clones, with 75% to 90% observed a single time. V lost 2 bases, J lost 0 bases, and 8 bases lay in between. This CDR3 is built from 15 residues. Germline V lookup: CDR1 MDHEN, CDR2 SYDVKM. The chain couples TRBV28 to TRBJ1-5; D is ambiguous. The sequence was obtained from a woman older than 75 with acute or convalescent COVID-19. Sequenced: peripheral blood. CDR3 DNA: TGTGCCAGCAGTTTAGCGTCAGGTAGCAATCAGCCCCAGCATTTT. Amino acids: CASSLASGSNQPQHF.